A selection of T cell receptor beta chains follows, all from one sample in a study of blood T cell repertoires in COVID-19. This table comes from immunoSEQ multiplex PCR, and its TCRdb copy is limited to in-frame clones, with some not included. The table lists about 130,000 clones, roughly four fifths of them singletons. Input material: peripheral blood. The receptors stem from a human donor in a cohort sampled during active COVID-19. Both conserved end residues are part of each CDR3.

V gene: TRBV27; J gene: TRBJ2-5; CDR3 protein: CASSLEGPQETQYF
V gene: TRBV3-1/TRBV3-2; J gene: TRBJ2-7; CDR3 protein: CASSQLVSAYEQYF
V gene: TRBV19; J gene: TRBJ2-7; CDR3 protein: CASSTTPGYESFSYEQYF
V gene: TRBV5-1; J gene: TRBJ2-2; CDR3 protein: CASSPGGANTGELFF
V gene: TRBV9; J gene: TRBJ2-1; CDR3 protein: CASSPRDSGEQFF
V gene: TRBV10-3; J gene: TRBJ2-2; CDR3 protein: CAISESTQTNTGELFF
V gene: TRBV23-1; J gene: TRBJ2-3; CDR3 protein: CASSPCPTGGYVDTQYF
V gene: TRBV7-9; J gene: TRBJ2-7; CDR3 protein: CASSRPGGLTYEQYF
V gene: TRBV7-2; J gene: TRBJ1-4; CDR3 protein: CASSLSLVATNEKLFF
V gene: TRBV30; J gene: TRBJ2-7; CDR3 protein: CAWSVTPNNYEQYF
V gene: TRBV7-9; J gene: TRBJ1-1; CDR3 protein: CASPADSETNTEAFF
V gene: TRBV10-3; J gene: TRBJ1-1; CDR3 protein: CAISVTGGTEAFF
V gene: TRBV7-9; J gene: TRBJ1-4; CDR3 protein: CASSLEGGSNEKLFF
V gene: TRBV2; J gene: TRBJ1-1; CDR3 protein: CASSDMTGAEAFF
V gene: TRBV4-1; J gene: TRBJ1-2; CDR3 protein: CASSQAQQGQNYGYTF
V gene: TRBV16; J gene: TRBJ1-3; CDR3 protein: CASSQSNRNTIYF
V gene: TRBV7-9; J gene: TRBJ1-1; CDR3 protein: CASSLETVEAFF
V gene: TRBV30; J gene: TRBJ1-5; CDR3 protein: CAWSPTLNQPQHF
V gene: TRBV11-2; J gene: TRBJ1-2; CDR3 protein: CASSSNGYRDGYTF
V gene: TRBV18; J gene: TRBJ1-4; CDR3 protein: CASSGRVDEKLFF
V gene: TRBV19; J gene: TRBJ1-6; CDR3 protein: CASSMREGSYNSPLHF
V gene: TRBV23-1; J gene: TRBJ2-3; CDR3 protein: CARTHWCNGPLPDTQYF
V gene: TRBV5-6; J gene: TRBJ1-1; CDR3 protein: CASSFGPSGDISDTEAFF
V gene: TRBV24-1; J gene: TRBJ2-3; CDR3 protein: CATSGSRAGGPISTDTQYF
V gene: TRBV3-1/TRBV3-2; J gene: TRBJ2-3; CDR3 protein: CASSLRSVDTQYF
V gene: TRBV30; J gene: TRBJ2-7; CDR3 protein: CAWERDRARYEQYF
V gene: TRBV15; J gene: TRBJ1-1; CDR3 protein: CATSRDRNPGTEAFF
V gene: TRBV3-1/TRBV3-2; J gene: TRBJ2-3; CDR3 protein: CASSLRLAGERNTQYF
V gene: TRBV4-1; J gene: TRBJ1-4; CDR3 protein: CASSQDGRGDEKLFF
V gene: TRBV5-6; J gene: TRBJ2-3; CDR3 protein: CASSLGADTQYF
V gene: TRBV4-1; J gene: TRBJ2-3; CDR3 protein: CASSAWTSGAPTDTQYF
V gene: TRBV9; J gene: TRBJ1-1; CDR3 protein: CASSDVGIGTEAFF
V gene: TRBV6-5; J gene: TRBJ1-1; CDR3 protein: CASRFQSNTEAFF
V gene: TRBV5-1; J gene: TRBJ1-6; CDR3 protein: CASSFGRDNSPLHF
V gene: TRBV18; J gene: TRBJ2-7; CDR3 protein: CASSSSEGMYEQYF
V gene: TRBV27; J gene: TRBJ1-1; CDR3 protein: CASSLTIQKNTEAFF
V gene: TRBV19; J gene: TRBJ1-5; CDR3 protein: CASSITGQGPQHF